These 14 T cell receptor beta chains were all obtained from the same sample, sequenced in a study of CD8+ T cells in alopecia areata (dated by TCRdb to 2016 to 2018). The library relied on the immunoSEQ multiplex PCR assay. For TCR sequencing, RNA was extracted from every sample and reverse transcribed into cDNA to serve as template. This is the immuneACCESS table as TCRdb keeps it, with only in-frame sequences that have V and J called. A part of the clones is gone; compared with another copy, unresolved V genes explain less than half, and the rest is unexplained. Present in this sample are 95,000 to 100,000 clones, around 55% of which were seen just once. The ten largest clones add up to less than 20% of the sample. The label giving this sample's time point can be read as: four to five weeks on oral tofacitinib. Sample treatment or condition, as interpreted from the label and publication: oral pan-JAK inhibitor, 5-10 mg twice daily.

This specimen consisted of CD8+ T cells sorted from blood, obtained at week 4, from a patient treated with tofacitinib. These receptors were taken from a human donor with alopecia areata.

The table lists this clone with a few counts. This sequence joins TRBV25-1 and TRBJ2-1; possible D gene TRBD2, 7 bases. V was pared by 2 bases and J by 8 bases, with 19 bases between. CDR1 and CDR2 (germline): MGHDK, SYGVNS. The CDR3 spans 16 residues. DNA for the CDR3: TGTGCCAGCAGTGAACTAGCGGAGGGGGGAAGGTATGAGCAGTTCTTC. Encoded protein: CASSELAEGGRYEQFF.

The chain joins TRBV4-3 to TRBJ2-4, with 10 nucleotides matching TRBD1. Germline values: CDR1 LGHNA, CDR2 YSLEER. The J segment lost 8 bases and the V segment lost 4 bases, leaving 11 bases of the junction unmatched. The CDR3 consists of 16 residues. DNA for the CDR3: TGCGCCAGCAGCCCCCGGACAGGGGGGAATTGGGACATTCAGTACTTC. This gives the protein CASSPRTGGNWDIQYF.

The V call is TRBV4-3, the J call TRBJ2-1, with no clear D. CDR3 length: 16 residues. Looked up from germline, CDR1 is LGHNA and CDR2 is YSLEER. V lost 1 base and J 0 bases, leaving 10 bases between the germline ends. DNA for the CDR3: TGCGCCAGCAGCCAAGTAAAGGGCCGCTCCTACAATGAGCAGTTCTTC. Protein sequence: CASSQVKGRSYNEQFF.

This sequence joins TRBV29-1 and TRBJ1-2; D remains ambiguous. Trimming shortened V by 1 base and J by 2 bases, and 14 bases separated the two germline ends. Germline assignment: CDR1 SQVTM and CDR2 ANQGSEA. The CDR3 extends over 15 amino acids. The CDR3 bases are TGCAGCGTTGAAGGGGCTCCAGGAGGAAACTATGGCTACACCTTC. It yields the protein CSVEGAPGGNYGYTF.

About this clone itself: The germline gene is not matched at one end of the junction; a read error may be the cause. The chain is built from TRBV5-8 and TRBJ1-1; D is unclear. The germline V gene encodes CDR1 SGHTS and CDR2 YDEGEE. This CDR3 has 12 amino acids. The CDR3: CASSSPNTEAFF. In nucleotides, the CDR3 is TGCGCCAGCAGCAGCCCAAACACTGAAGCTTTCTTT. The full variable domain, completed using reference TRBV5-8 and TRBJ1-1, is EAGVTQSPTHLIKTRGQQATLRCSPISGHTSVYWYQQALGLGLQFLLWYDEGEERNRGNFPPRFSGRQFPNYSSELNVNALELEDSALYLCASSSPNTEAFFGQGTRLTVV.

V gene TRBV5-1 combines with J gene TRBJ2-7; 12 bases line up with TRBD2. Germline V CDR1 and CDR2: SGHRS, YFSETQ. The V gene end was trimmed by 1 base and the J gene end by 3 bases; junction bases not matched to a gene: 2. The CDR3 consists of 15 residues. CDR3 protein: CASSLQLAGGYEQYF. DNA for the CDR3: TGCGCCAGCAGCTTGCAACTAGCGGGGGGCTACGAGCAGTACTTC.

This chain uses TRBV29-1 with TRBJ1-3; D unresolved. The CDR3 loop spans 19 amino acids. Germline V CDR1 and CDR2: SQVTM, ANQGSEA. The germline V and J ends were trimmed by 0 bases and 0 bases, with 21 bases remaining between them. DNA of the CDR3: TGCAGCGTTGAAGATCCCGTGGGATCTGTGGTGAGCTCTGGAAACACCATATATTTT. It is translated as CSVEDPVGSVVSSGNTIYF.

The chain carries TRBV6-5 and TRBJ2-3, with D possibly TRBD2 on 7 matching bases. The CDR3 has 15 residues. Trimming removed 4 bases from V and 5 bases from J, with 16 bases in between. The V gene's germline CDR1 is MNHEY and CDR2 SVGAGI. CDR3 residues: CASSSGGREEDTQYF. In nucleotides, the CDR3 is TGTGCCAGCAGTTCCGGGGGCCGGGAGGAAGATACGCAGTATTTT.

The chain links TRBV27 to TRBJ1-6; TRBD1 aligns across 9 bases. Germline assignment: CDR1 MNHEY and CDR2 SMNVEV (reference sequence). The CDR3 covers 14 residues. J was trimmed by 7 bases and V by 6 bases; bases with no gene match: 4. The DNA for the CDR3 is TGTGCCAGCAGCCCCGGGACAGGGAATTCACCCCTCCACTTT. Translation gives CASSPGTGNSPLHF.

The chain employs TRBV6-5 and TRBJ1-2; tentatively, D is TRBD1 (6 bases). In germline, CDR1 is MNHEY, CDR2 SVGAGI. The V end was cut by 0 bases, the J end by 1 base, with 12 bases between. This CDR3 is built from 16 residues. CDR3 sequence: CASSYSSGAGNYGYTF. The CDR3 DNA reads as TGTGCCAGCAGTTACTCGTCGGGGGCGGGTAACTATGGCTACACCTTC.

This chain connects TRBV30 to TRBJ2-3; 7 bases are a match to TRBD1. The V gene end was trimmed by 0 bases and the J gene end by 1 base; junction bases not matched to a gene: 7. The length of the CDR3 is 16 residues. Germline CDR1 reads GTSNPN; CDR2 reads SVGIG (reference sequence). The DNA for the CDR3 is TGTGCCTGGAGTGTACGGACAGGCATTCGCACAGATACGCAGTATTTT. The encoded protein is CAWSVRTGIRTDTQYF.

This clone was observed a few times. The rearrangement joins TRBV7-9 to TRBJ1-1, with D tentatively TRBD1 (5 bases). V was cut by 7 bases and J by 3 bases, with 9 bases left in between. The germline V gene has CDR1 SEHNR and CDR2 FQNEAQ (reference sequence). The CDR3 runs to 12 residues. CDR3: CASIQGDTEAFF. The CDR3 DNA reads TGTGCCAGCATCCAGGGTGACACTGAAGCTTTCTTT. The variable domain in full, completed from reference TRBV7-9 and TRBJ1-1, reads DTGVSQNPRHKITKRGQNVTFRCDPISEHNRLYWYRQTLGQGPEFLTYFQNEAQLEKSRLLSDRFSAERPKGSFSTLEIQRTEQGDSAMYLCASIQGDTEAFFGQGTRLTVV.

This clone came up a few times. V is TRBV29-1 and J is TRBJ2-2, with a tentative D call TRBD1 (6 bases). The CDR3 sequence is 16 residues long. Germline CDR1 and CDR2: SQVTM and ANQGSEA. The V gene lost 3 bases and the J gene lost 1 base, with 15 bases spanning the gap. The CDR3 reads CSVEEPLTGNTGELFF. The CDR3 nucleotides are TGCAGCGTTGAGGAGCCGCTGACAGGGAACACCGGGGAGCTGTTTTTT.

This sequence joins TRBV27 and TRBJ1-5; no reliable D call. Germline loops: CDR1 MNHEY, CDR2 SMNVEV (reference sequence). This CDR3 region has 14 residues. The V end lost 2 bases, the J end lost 3 bases, and 8 bases lay between the germline ends. CDR3 sequence reads: CASSLMGYNQPQHF. The CDR3 DNA reads TGTGCCAGCAGTTTAATGGGTTACAATCAGCCCCAGCATTTT.